This T cell receptor (beta chain) was recovered during a study of cytomegalovirus exposure and HLA in healthy donors. Assay: immunoSEQ multiplex PCR; the TCRdb copy retains only in-frame clones and omits some. The data contain 200,000 or so clones, about 86% of them singletons. Study observations and caveats: Overall, approximately 180 TCR beta chains were annotated as cytomegalovirus-associated.

The CDR3 sequence is 13 residues long. V was shortened by 2 bases and J by 3 bases, with 8 bases between the two germline ends. Germline values: CDR1 MDHEN, CDR2 SYDVKM. As for this clone: The target antigen is unknown.

The V gene is TRBV28, the J gene TRBJ2-7; D not resolved. The TCR comes from a woman younger than 30 in good health and CMV-seronegative. The sequenced material came from PBMCs. CDR3 bases: TGTGCCAGCAGTTTAGGGCCCAACTACGAGCAGTACTTC. Translating gives CASSLGPNYEQYF.